This T cell receptor (beta chain) was sequenced for a study of cytomegalovirus exposure and HLA in healthy donors (dated by TCRdb to about 2017). At the level of the whole study: According to an earlier analysis of around 600 of the donors, some 170 million T cells yielded roughly 100 million unique TCR beta sequences and 250 to 350 Gb of sequence data. An early release that covered some 630 HLA-typed donors contained around 300 gigabases of sequencing data and 85 million to 100 million unique TCR sequences. The genetic ancestry cluster associated with self-reported Caucasian donors included 65% to 90% of the roughly 400 genotyped donors. The study was designed to test whether signatures of past pathogen exposure could be identified by cataloging public T cell receptors. The T cell repertoires of under 750 subjects were profiled by immunosequencing and related to cytomegalovirus serostatus. In addition to the first cohort of 666 subjects, a separate validation cohort of 130 or so different subjects was used. To predict cytomegalovirus infection status, the study brought together high-throughput TCR immunosequencing, statistical association of individual TCRs with disease status, and machine learning. To study patterns of TCR occurrence, a later analysis re-analyzed previously published TCR beta repertoires from 666 donors and added high-resolution HLA genotyping. Rather than using new phenotypic data, the later analysis identified candidate immune exposures from TCR beta sequences and from how often those sequences occurred across donors. An earlier analysis of roughly 600 of the donors used high-throughput TCR beta sequencing to judge whether each TCR beta V gene segment behaved as functional or pseudogenic. Donor age, sex, ethnicity and CMV serostatus were compiled together with the repertoire data. In a later genetic analysis, genome-wide SNP genotypes for about 55% of the roughly 700 donors were used, and that subset was treated as a discovery cohort. All discovery cohort repertoires had been generated using a single sequencing platform. Class I and class II HLA loci were covered by the typing at four-digit resolution. The number of typed donors differed by locus: 629-630 for A, B, C, DRB1 and DQB1; 500 to 550 for DQA1; approximately 610 for DPA1; and around 450 for DPB1. Because of strong linkage in the cohort, five DR-DQ haplotypes were treated as single units for association and clustering. Across under 500 genotyped donors of the cohort, an average of approximately 240,000 unique TCR beta nucleotide sequences per donor were sequenced, and approximately 17% of those sequences were non-productive. Findings and caveats that apply to the study as a whole: In a later genetic analysis, a missense DCLRE1C variant was associated with V-gene and J-gene trimming of TCR beta chains, and the association was replicated in an independent cohort. In the study, some 180 TCR beta chains were listed as associated with cytomegalovirus. Immune exposure information for the cohort was limited to CMV serostatus. The classifier was reported to diagnose cytomegalovirus status with high specificity and sensitivity in both the original cohort and the validation cohort. In a later genetic analysis, fewer N-insertions in productive TCRs were reported among donors in an Asian-associated ancestry cluster than the roughly 640-donor mean. Because some donors lacked HLA typing at each locus, the association tests relied only on the typed subset. Presence/absence analyses assumed roughly uniform sequencing depth across donors, an assumption that may not hold. A cluster of highly shared sequence variants was judged likely to represent a technical artifact of the sequencing pipeline. In an earlier analysis of around 600 of the donors, most TCR beta V segments appeared in productive rearrangements about 87% or about 30% of the time, broadly matching IMGT annotations. In a later analysis, most CMV-associated TCR beta chains were found to appear HLA-restricted, with HLA associations seemingly driven largely by CMV exposure. In a later analysis, several top co-occurrence clusters were reported to appear linked to parvovirus B19, influenza, CMV and Epstein-Barr virus. In vitro tests confirmed that a few of the cytomegalovirus-associated TCR beta chains recognize cytomegalovirus antigens. It was suggested by the authors that the approach could potentially be generalized to other disease states and immunological phenotypes. Correlated functional status among segregating V segments might be attributable to linkage disequilibrium, but an unknown experimental factor could not be ruled out. While some public TCRs were present in many individuals, most TCR sequences turned up only very rarely across donors. A further reported finding was that TCR beta sequences accurately predicted the HLA-A and HLA-B alleles for most subjects in the first cohort. In a later analysis, HLA-associated TCR beta chains were found to be more clonally expanded and to have lower generation probabilities than equally common non-associated chains. Because counts were too low, some 16 rarely observed V segments, including chromosome 9 orphons, were excluded from the earlier analysis of roughly 580 of the donors. According to a later analysis, TCR association rates differed among HLA loci, with DRB1 alleles showing the most associated TCRs and HLA-C alleles showing the fewest. In this cohort, only TCR beta chains were sequenced, and detectable features were limited by the absence of alpha or paired-chain data. A later analysis associated around 16,000 TCR beta sequences with specific HLA alleles at a false discovery rate of 0.05. Assigning TCR associations to individual alleles was difficult when HLA alleles, especially DR and DQ, strongly co-occurred.

The library was built by means of the immunoSEQ multiplex PCR assay. For the multiplex PCR, a mixture combining 60 forward primers for TCR Vbeta segments and 13 reverse primers for TCR Jbeta segments was used. Amplification of the CDR3 region of rearranged TCR beta genes was performed with a multiplex PCR assay on genomic DNA. Amplified TCR beta libraries were sequenced as 87-base-pair reads on the Illumina HiSeq System. Concerning the study's data processing: Across the 600 to 700 repertoires, a later analysis counted roughly 77 million unique TCR beta chains, approximately 10 million of which were shared by at least two donors. Raw reads were error-corrected and collapsed into unique sequences by a nearest-neighbor algorithm in which closely related sequences were merged to remove PCR and sequencing errors. V, D and J gene segments were assigned by aligning CDR3 sequences to IMGT reference sequences. For a sequence to be retained, a match of at least six nucleotides was required to both a V gene segment and a J gene segment. Rearrangements were called productive when the CDR3 lacked stop codons and stayed in frame with V and J; all others were non-productive. CDR3 was defined by IMGT convention, running from the second conserved V-encoded cysteine to the conserved J-encoded phenylalanine. In an earlier analysis of more than 550 of the donors, sequences lacking an unambiguous match to a single V gene segment were excluded. An earlier analysis of about 600 of the donors called V segments functional above 56.7% productive rearrangements and segregating when the between-donor standard deviation exceeded 5%. A statistical classification framework was built for diagnosing cytomegalovirus status from the catalog of TCR beta chain sequences. In a later analysis, TCR nucleotide sequences were compared against IMGT/GENE-DB human TR gene sequences so that V and J genes could be assigned. The TCRdist pipeline was used in a later analysis to assign CDR3 sequences and most-parsimonious VDJ recombination scenarios. A later analysis defined each TCR beta chain by its CDR3 amino acid sequence plus V-gene family, and excluded reads lacking a unique V-gene family. In a later analysis, 450 to 600 highly shared, low-generation-probability nucleotide sequences were removed to address suspected cross-contamination and a sequencing artifact. In a later analysis, a clonal expansion index for each public chain was calculated from normalized within-repertoire ranks of inferred template counts. In a later analysis, generation probabilities were computed with a VDJ recombination model fitted to out-of-frame rearrangements, and the resulting probabilities were checked against IGoR. In a later analysis, TCR-TCR, TCR-HLA and TCR-CMV co-occurrence was scored with hypergeometric tests, and a repertoire-size bias correction was applied to TCR pairs. To estimate false discovery rates, a later analysis permuted the HLA or CMV assignments 20 times. In a later analysis, co-occurring TCRs were grouped with DBSCAN, and TCRdist sequence similarity was added when clustering was performed within HLA-allele-positive subsets. Repertoires with fewer than 30,000 or more than 120,000 public chains, plus five repertoires with anomalous nucleotide sharing, were excluded from co-occurrence clustering. TCRdb provides this immuneACCESS table in a form limited to in-frame rearrangements. Some clones are lacking; in checked studies, under half of them reflect an unresolved V gene, and why the rest are absent is not known. V, J and clone size reflect that table, while D and trimming were determined from the DNA. This sample gives fewer than 250,000 clones in total; approximately 80% of them show up just once. The ten most abundant clones make up about 14% of the sample.

In total, approximately 690 healthy bone marrow donors made up the cohort. Cohort members were all nominally healthy when sampled, although unrecorded immune exposures were likely present. The donor tested CMV seropositive and was one of the 289 seropositive cohort members. Each donor provided a peripheral blood sample, and peripheral blood mononuclear cells were used for TCR beta sequencing. The Qiagen DNeasy Blood Extraction Kit was used to extract genomic DNA from the blood cell samples. As for this clone: Its antigen is unknown. No per-base quality is available; no much larger clone lies one base away.

Sample: PBMCs. The clonotype comes from a woman under 40 in good health and CMV-seropositive.

The CDR3 region has the sequence CASSEPPRNINGTGRITDTQYF. Read as DNA, the sequence is TGTGCCAGCAGTGAACCACCAAGGAATATAAATGGGACAGGGAGGATAACAGATACGCAGTATTTT. Recombination joined TRBV6-1 with TRBJ2-3, with 9 junctional bases fitting TRBD1. From V the trimming removes 2 bases and from J it removes 3 bases, while the gene matches leave 24 bases of the junction unaccounted for. As encoded in the germline V gene, CDR1 is MNHNS while CDR2 is SASEGT. From the cysteine through the phenylalanine, the CDR3 covers 22 amino acids. The retained sequence is limited to the CDR3, 66 bases, with the frame set at the first base.